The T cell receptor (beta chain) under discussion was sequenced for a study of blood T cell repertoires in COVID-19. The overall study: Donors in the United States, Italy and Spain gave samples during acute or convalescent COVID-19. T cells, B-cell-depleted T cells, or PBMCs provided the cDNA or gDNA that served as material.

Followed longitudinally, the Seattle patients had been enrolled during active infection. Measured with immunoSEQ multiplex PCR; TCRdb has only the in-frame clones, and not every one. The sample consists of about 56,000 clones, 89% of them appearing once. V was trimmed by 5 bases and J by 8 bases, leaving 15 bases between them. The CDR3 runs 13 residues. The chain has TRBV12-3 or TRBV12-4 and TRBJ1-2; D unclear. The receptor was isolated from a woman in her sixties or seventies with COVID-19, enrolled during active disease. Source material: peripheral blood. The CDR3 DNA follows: TGTGCCAGCAGTGGACGACACGGAGGGGGCTACACCTTC. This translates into CASSGRHGGGYTF.